Given below is one T cell receptor (beta chain) in context. The data were obtained in a study of blood T cell repertoires in COVID-19. Method: immunoSEQ multiplex PCR; TCRdb's copy keeps in-frame clones and lacks some. The profile shows some 140,000 clones, roughly 83% of them singletons. Germline CDR1 is SGHDN and CDR2 is FVKESK. The ends were cut back, 0 bases at V and 7 bases at J, with 9 bases in the middle. The CDR3 is made up of 13 amino acids. The specimen was peripheral blood. The V call is TRBV14, the J call TRBJ1-1; D unresolved. This receptor was obtained from a woman of 80 years or more with acute or convalescent COVID-19. The CDR3 spells CASSQDLAGEAFF. DNA of the CDR3: TGTGCCAGCAGCCAAGATCTGGCAGGTGAAGCTTTCTTT.